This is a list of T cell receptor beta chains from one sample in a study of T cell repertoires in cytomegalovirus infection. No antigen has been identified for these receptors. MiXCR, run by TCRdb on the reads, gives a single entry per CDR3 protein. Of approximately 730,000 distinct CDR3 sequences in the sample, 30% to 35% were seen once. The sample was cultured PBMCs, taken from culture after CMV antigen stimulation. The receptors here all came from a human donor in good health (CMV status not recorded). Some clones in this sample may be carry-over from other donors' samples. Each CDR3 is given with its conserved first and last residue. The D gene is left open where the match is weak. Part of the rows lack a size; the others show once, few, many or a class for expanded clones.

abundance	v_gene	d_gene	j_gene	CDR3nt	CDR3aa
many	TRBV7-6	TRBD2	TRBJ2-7	TGTGCCAGCAGCTCACGTACGGGACTAGCGGATTCCTACGAGCAGTACTTC	CASSSRTGLADSYEQYF
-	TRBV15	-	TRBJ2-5	TGTGCCACCAGCAGAGTGCTGACAGAAGAGACCCAGTACTTC	CATSRVLTEETQYF
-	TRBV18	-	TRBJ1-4	TGTGCCAGCTCACCACCAGCGCAGGGTGGGGGAGATGAAAAACTGTTTTTT	CASSPPAQGGGDEKLFF
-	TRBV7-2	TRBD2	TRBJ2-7	TGTGCCAGCAGCCCCCGGGGGGTTTCCTTCGAGCAGTACTTC	CASSPRGVSFEQYF
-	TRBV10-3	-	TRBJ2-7	TGTGCCATCGGTGAACAAGCGGACCTACGGGAGCAGTACTTC	CAIGEQADLREQYF
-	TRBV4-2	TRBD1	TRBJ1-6	TGTGCCAGCAGCCAATACAGGGGAACACCCCTCCACTTT	CASSQYRGTPLHF
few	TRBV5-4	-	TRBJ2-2	TGTGCCAGCAGCTACAGGCCCGCTGGCGGCGGGGAGCTGTTTTTT	CASSYRPAGGGELFF
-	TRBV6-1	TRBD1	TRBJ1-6	TGTGCCAGCAGTGAAATATTCGGGTGGACAGGGGGCATGGGATTTCCACCCCTCCACTTT	CASSEIFGWTGGMGFPPLHF
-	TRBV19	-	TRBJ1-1	-	CASTYFFGSGTEAFF
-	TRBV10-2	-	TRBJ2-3	TGCGCCAGCAGTCCGCACAGGGACACAGATACGCAGTATTTT	CASSPHRDTDTQYF
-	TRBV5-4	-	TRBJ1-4	TGTGCCAGCAGCTTGTCGGCAGGGCAGGGTGAAAAACTGTTTTTT	CASSLSAGQGEKLFF
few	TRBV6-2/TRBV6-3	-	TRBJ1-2	TGTGCCAGCAGTTACTCGGTGGACTTGAACAGCTACACCTTC	CASSYSVDLNSYTF
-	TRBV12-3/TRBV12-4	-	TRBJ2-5	TGTGCCAGCAGTTTAGCGGCGTGGGGGGAGACCCAGTACTTC	CASSLAAWGETQYF
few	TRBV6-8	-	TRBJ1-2	TGTGCCAGCAGGCGAACCCAGGGACATGGCTACACCTTC	CASRRTQGHGYTF
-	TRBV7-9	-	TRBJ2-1	TGTGCCAGCACCCTTCGAAGCCTATGGGAGGAGCAGTTCTTC	CASTLRSLWEEQFF
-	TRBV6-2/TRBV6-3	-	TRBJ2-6	TGTGCCAGCAGTTACCGGTCGGTACCGGCGGGGGCCAACGTCCTGACTTTC	CASSYRSVPAGANVLTF
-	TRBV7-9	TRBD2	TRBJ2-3	TGTGCCAGCAGTTCTACCCGAGGACTAGCGGGCTTAGGAGATACGCAGTATTTT	CASSSTRGLAGLGDTQYF
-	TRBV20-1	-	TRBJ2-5	TGCAGTGCTAGAGATATTTTCGGGGACGTCAAAGAGACCCAGTACTTC	CSARDIFGDVKETQYF
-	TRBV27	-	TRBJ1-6	TGTGCCAGCAGTGATGACCGAGATTCACCCCTCCACTTT	CASSDDRDSPLHF
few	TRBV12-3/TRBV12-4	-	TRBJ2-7	TGTGCCAGCAGCTCTCGGGACAAAATCTACGAGCAGTACTTC	CASSSRDKIYEQYF
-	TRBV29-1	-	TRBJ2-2	TGCAGCGTTCGATCCCCCTCCGGGGCTTCGAACACCGGGGAGCTGTTTTTT	CSVRSPSGASNTGELFF
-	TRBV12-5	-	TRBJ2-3	TGTGCTAGTGGTTCCACCCTAACCGTTAGCACAGATACGCAGTATTTT	CASGSTLTVSTDTQYF
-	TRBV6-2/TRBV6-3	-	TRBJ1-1	TGTGCCAGCAGTTACGGGGGGACGGTAGAAGCTTTCTTT	CASSYGGTVEAFF
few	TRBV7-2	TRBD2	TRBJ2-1	TGTGCCAGCAGCTTATTCGGGACTAGCGGGAGTGATGAGCAGTTCTTC	CASSLFGTSGSDEQFF
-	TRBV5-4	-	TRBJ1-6	TGTGCCAGCAGCTCCCAGACAGTCGGTTCACCCCTCCACTTT	CASSSQTVGSPLHF
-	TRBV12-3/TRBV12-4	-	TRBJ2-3	TGTGCCAGCAGTTACCTACAACTGACTAGACACACAGATACGCAGTATTTT	CASSYLQLTRHTDTQYF
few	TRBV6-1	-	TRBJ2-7	TGTGCCAGCAGTGAAGGGGCATTGGGGCACTACGAGCAGTACTTC	CASSEGALGHYEQYF
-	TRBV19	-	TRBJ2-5	TGTGCCAGTAGTACCCGGACTGCCTGGGAGACCCAGTACTTC	CASSTRTAWETQYF
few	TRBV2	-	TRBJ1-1	TGTGCCAGCGGAAAGACAGTAATGAACACTGAAGCTTTCTTT	CASGKTVMNTEAFF
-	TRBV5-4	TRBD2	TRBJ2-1	TGTGCCAGCAGCTCAGGCGGGAGGCCCCTCTACAATGAGCAGTTCTTC	CASSSGGRPLYNEQFF